This T cell receptor beta chain is drawn from a study of T cell responses to AZD1222 COVID-19 vaccine. Study-wide background: Pooled samples include second doses given at about 4 or 12 weeks.

The CDR3 has 18 amino acids. Clones were sequenced by immunoSEQ multiplex PCR, and TCRdb holds only the in-frame ones, with some missing. The table lists 90,000 to 150,000 clones, 85% to 90% of them singletons. The sequence derives from an adult in good health. J is TRBJ2-1 and V is TRBV21-1; no DNA check was done on the table's D call, TRBD2. TRBV21-1 has pseudogene status. The input for sequencing was peripheral blood, taken on day 0 of AZD1222 vaccination. The CDR3, as DNA: TGTGCCAGCAGGGACTCTCGGGGGGGAGGGAGCTCCTACAATGAGCAGTTCTTC. It translates to CASRDSRGGGSSYNEQFF.